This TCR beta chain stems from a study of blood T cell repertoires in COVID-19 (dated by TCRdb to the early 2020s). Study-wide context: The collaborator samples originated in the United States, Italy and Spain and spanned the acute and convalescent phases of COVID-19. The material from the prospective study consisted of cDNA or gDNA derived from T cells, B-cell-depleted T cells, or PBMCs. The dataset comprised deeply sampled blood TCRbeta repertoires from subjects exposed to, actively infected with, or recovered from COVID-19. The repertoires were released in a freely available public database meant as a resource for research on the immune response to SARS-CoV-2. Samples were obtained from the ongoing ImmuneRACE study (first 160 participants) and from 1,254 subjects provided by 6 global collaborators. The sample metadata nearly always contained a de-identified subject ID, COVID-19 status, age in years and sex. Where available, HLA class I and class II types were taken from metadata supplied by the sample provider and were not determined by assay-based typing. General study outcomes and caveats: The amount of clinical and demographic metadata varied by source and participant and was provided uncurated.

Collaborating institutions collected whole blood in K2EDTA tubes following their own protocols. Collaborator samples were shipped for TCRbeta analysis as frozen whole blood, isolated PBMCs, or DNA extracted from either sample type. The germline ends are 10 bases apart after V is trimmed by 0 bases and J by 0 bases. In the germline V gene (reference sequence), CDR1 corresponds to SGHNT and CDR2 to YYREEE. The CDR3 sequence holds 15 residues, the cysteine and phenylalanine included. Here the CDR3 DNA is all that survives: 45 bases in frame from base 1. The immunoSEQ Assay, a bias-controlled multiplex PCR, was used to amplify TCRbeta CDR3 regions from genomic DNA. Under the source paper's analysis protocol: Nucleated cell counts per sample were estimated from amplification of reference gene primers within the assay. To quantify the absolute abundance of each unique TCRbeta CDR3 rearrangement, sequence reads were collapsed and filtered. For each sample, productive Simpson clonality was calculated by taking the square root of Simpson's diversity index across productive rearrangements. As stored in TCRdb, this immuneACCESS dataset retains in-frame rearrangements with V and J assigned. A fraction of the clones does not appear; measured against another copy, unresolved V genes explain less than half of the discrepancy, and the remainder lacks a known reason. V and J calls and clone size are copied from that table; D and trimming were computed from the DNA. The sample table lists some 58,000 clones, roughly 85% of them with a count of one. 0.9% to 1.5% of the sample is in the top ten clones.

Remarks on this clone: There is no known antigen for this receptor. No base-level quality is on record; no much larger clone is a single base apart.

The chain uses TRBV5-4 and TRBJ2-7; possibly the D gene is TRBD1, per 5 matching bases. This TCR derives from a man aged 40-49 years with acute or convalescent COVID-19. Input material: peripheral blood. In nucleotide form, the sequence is TGTGCCAGCAGCTTGGCACAGGCCCCCTCCTACGAGCAGTACTTC. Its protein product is CASSLAQAPSYEQYF.